This T cell receptor (beta chain) comes out of a study of shared clonotypes between healthy human individuals. A word on this clone: The antigen remains undetermined. Distinct nucleotide sequences in the sample also encode this CDR3.

Study-wide results and limits: Clonotypes that were shared across a few donors made up around 5.5% of naive CD4 clonotypes. Estimated richness was generally greater in naive than memory subsets.

Several immunoSEQ 96-well plates shared each subset's DNA, each plate a replicate. The table came from immunoSEQ multiplex PCR; TCRdb's copy has only in-frame clones and leaves some out. The sample has about 2 million clones, around 95% seen once. The healthy adult donors were HIV-negative and reported no recent acute infections or vaccinations. The sample taken for sequencing was naive CD4+ T cells sorted from blood. Subset denoted: CD45RA+ positively selected. The receptor's source is a man younger than 30 in good health.

The CDR3 region is CASSSQTSGAYEQYF. CDR3 in DNA: TGCGCCAGCAGCTCCCAGACTAGCGGAGCCTACGAGCAGTACTTC. The chain carries TRBV5-1 and TRBJ2-7, with TRBD2 matching 9 bases. J gave up 2 bases and V 3 bases, and 6 bases lay outside the gene matches. The CDR3 runs to 15 residues. The germline V gene has CDR1 SGHRS and CDR2 YFSETQ.